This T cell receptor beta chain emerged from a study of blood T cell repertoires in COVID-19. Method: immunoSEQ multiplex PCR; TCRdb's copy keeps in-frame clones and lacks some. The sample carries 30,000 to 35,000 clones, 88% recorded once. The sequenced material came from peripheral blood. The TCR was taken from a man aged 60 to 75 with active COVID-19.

CDR3 coding DNA: TGTGCCAGCAGTTCCGACAGGGGTGGAAACTATGGCTACACCTTC. Its translation is CASSSDRGGNYGYTF. The chain joins TRBV28 to TRBJ1-2; 8 bases map to TRBD1. Trimming took 4 bases from V and 2 from J; bases not matched to a gene: 6. This CDR3 is 15 amino acids long. Germline V CDR1 and CDR2: MDHEN, SYDVKM.